Shown below are 18 T cell receptor beta chains from a single sample sequenced in a study of beta chain features in type 1 diabetes. The whole isolated RNA underwent reverse transcription, so sequencing captured expressed TCRB transcripts. The method was immunoSEQ multiplex PCR; TCRdb's version includes in-frame clones alone and lacks a portion of them. The table shows about 150,000 clones, with about 10% occurring only once. What was sequenced was naive CD4+ T cells from blood. The source is a man between 18 and 35 years old in good health.

The J gene is TRBJ2-1, the V gene TRBV18; 9 nucleotides match TRBD1. The V and J ends lost 6 bases and 6 bases, in that order; junction bases with no gene match: 9. From germline, CDR1 is KGHSH and CDR2 LQKENI. This CDR3 has 15 amino acids. The CDR3 bases are TGTGCCAGCTCTTCTATAAGACAGGGGGTCAATGAGCAGTTCTTC. Its protein is CASSSIRQGVNEQFF. Together with reference TRBV18 and TRBJ2-1, the CDR3 gives the full variable domain: NAGVMQNPRHLVRRRGQEARLRCSPMKGHSHVYWYRQLPEEGLKFMVYLQKENIIDESGMPKERFSAEFPKEGPSILRIQQVVRGDSAAYFCASSSIRQGVNEQFFGPGTRLTVL.

This rearrangement joins TRBV28 to TRBJ2-2; D call uncertain. CDR1 is MDHEN, CDR2 SYDVKM, per germline. V was clipped by 3 bases and J by 0 bases, with 8 bases between them. The CDR3 length is 15 residues. CDR3 residues: CASSLAATNTGELFF. DNA for the CDR3: TGTGCCAGCAGTTTGGCGGCGACGAACACCGGGGAGCTGTTTTTT.

This chain uses TRBV10-3 with TRBJ2-7; TRBD2 agrees at 12 bases. This CDR3 is 15 amino acids long. Unmatched junction bases numbered 5, after V lost 6 bases and J lost 2 bases. The V gene's germline CDR1 is ENHRY and CDR2 SYGVKD. CDR3 in DNA: TGTGCCATCAGCGGGACTAGCGGGTTCGCCTACGAGCAGTACTTC. Translation: CAISGTSGFAYEQYF.

This clone was seen more than once but under ten times. V gene TRBV9 combines with J gene TRBJ1-5; D is undetermined. The germline V gene has CDR1 SGDLS and CDR2 YYNGEE. V shed 0 bases and J shed 2 bases, with 12 bases lying between them. The CDR3 has 16 residues. The CDR3 protein is CASSVDGVTGNQPQHF. CDR3 sequence (DNA): TGTGCCAGCAGCGTAGACGGGGTGACGGGCAATCAGCCCCAGCATTTT.

In this sample, this clone turned up a few times. This chain links TRBV7-2 with TRBJ2-1; 9 bases are a match to TRBD2. The V segment lost 4 bases and the J segment 10 bases; nucleotides outside the gene matches: 14. Looked up from germline, CDR1 is SGHTA and CDR2 is FQGNSA. The CDR3 is 16 amino acids. The CDR3 coding sequence is TGTGCCAGCAGCTATGATCTAGCGGCGGGGGGGGGCGAGCAGTTCTTC. Protein: CASSYDLAAGGGEQFF.

The rearrangement links TRBV9 to TRBJ1-3; 9 bases align to TRBD1. The junction had 13 bases not matched to a gene; V was cut back by 4 bases and J by 5 bases. This CDR3 is 17 amino acids long. CDR1 is SGDLS, CDR2 YYNGEE, per germline. The CDR3 here is CASSTQPGQGFRNTIYF. CDR3 DNA sequence: TGTGCCAGCAGCACCCAACCGGGACAGGGATTCAGAAACACCATATATTTT.

This clone was found a few times. Here the CDR3 reads CASSPPGQTSYEQYF. The CDR3 coding sequence is TGTGCCAGCTCGCCCCCCGGACAGACCTCCTACGAGCAGTACTTC. This chain uses TRBV18 with TRBJ2-7, with TRBD1 as a possible D gene (6 bases). The CDR3 extends over 15 amino acids. Trimming took 6 bases from V and 0 from J, leaving 15 bases between them. Germline CDR1 and CDR2: KGHSH and LQKENI.

The rearrangement links TRBV19 to TRBJ2-5, with 11 bases lining up with TRBD1. Germline CDR1 is LNHDA and CDR2 is SQIVND (reference sequence). The trim removed 6 bases at V and 3 bases at J, leaving 15 bases unmatched. CDR3 length equals 18 residues. CDR3 DNA: TGTGCCAGTAGCATCCCTCGTGTGGACAGGGGGCCTGAAGAGACCCAGTACTTC. The encoded protein is CASSIPRVDRGPEETQYF. Using reference TRBV19 and TRBJ2-5 for the parts outside the CDR3, the full variable domain is DGGITQSPKYLFRKEGQNVTLSCEQNLNHDAMYWYRQDPGQGLRLIYYSQIVNDFQKGDIAEGYSVSREKKESFPLTVTSAQKNPTAFYLCASSIPRVDRGPEETQYFGPGTRLLVL.

V and J are TRBV7-2 and TRBJ1-1; 12 bases fit TRBD1. The CDR3 length is 15 residues. The V gene end was trimmed by 0 bases and the J gene end by 5 bases; junction bases not matched to a gene: 1. Per the germline V gene, CDR1 is SGHTA and CDR2 is FQGNSA. The CDR3 loop is CASSLAGQGATEAFF. CDR3 in DNA: TGTGCCAGCAGCTTAGCGGGACAGGGGGCGACTGAAGCTTTCTTT.

This clone has a handful of counts. The chain employs TRBV28 and TRBJ2-5; TRBD1 matches 8 bases. V shed 3 bases, J shed 2 bases, and the junction held 5 bases outside the gene matches. CDR1 is MDHEN, CDR2 SYDVKM, per germline. This CDR3 region has 15 residues. CDR3 loop: CASSFRDRYQETQYF. In DNA form, the CDR3 reads TGTGCCAGCAGTTTCCGGGACAGGTATCAAGAGACCCAGTACTTC.

The chain links TRBV7-2 to TRBJ2-7, with 12 bases lining up with TRBD2. The CDR3 runs to 13 residues. The junction had 1 base not matched to a gene; V was cut back by 4 bases and J by 6 bases. Germline CDR1 SGHTA, CDR2 FQGNSA. The CDR3 loop is CASSSSGGVEQYF. The DNA for the CDR3 is TGTGCCAGCAGCTCTAGCGGGGGGGTCGAGCAGTACTTC.

This CDR3 reads CASSPLADGNTGELFF. Written as DNA, the CDR3 is TGTGCCAGCTCGCCCCTAGCGGACGGGAACACCGGGGAGCTGTTTTTT. The genes are TRBV18 and TRBJ2-2, with 7 positions matching TRBD2. This CDR3 has 16 residues. Trimming cost V 6 bases and J 1 base; bases outside gene matches: 8. Germline V gene lookup returns CDR1 KGHSH and CDR2 LQKENI.

This chain links TRBV5-8 with TRBJ2-7; the match to TRBD1 covers 7 bases. CDR3 length: 14 amino acids. CDR1 and CDR2 (germline): SGHTS, YDEGEE. V lost 5 bases to trimming and J lost 4 bases; unmatched junction nucleotides: 9. The CDR3 coding sequence is TGTGCCAGCAGTTTAGGTACAGGGGTATACGAGCAGTACTTC. The encoded protein is CASSLGTGVYEQYF.

This clone was seen a few times. The V call is TRBV7-8, the J call TRBJ2-3, with D tentatively TRBD1 (5 bases). Germline values: CDR1 SGHVS, CDR2 FQNEAQ. With 1 base removed from V and 6 bases from J, the gap between germline ends came to 8 bases. CDR3 length equals 13 residues. CDR3 region: CASSLEGLDTQYF. CDR3 nucleotide sequence: TGTGCCAGCAGCTTAGAGGGGCTCGATACGCAGTATTTT.

This clone showed up many times. The V call is TRBV29-1, the J call TRBJ2-7, with D maybe TRBD1 (6 bases). CDR1 and CDR2 from the germline V gene are SQVTM and ANQGSEA. CDR3 length: 14 residues. V was cut by 0 bases and J by 0 bases, with 9 bases left in between. The CDR3 here is CSVEDQGSSYEQYF. DNA of the CDR3: TGCAGCGTTGAAGATCAGGGGAGCTCCTACGAGCAGTACTTC.

This clone was observed a handful of times. CDR3 protein: CASRTGTGINYGYTF. CDR3 sequence (DNA): TGCGCCAGCCGAACCGGGACAGGGATTAACTATGGCTACACCTTC. The V call is TRBV5-1, the J call TRBJ1-2, with 9 bases fitting TRBD1. CDR3 size: 15 residues. Germline trimming cut 7 bases from V and 1 base from J; bases unmatched to any gene: 8. Germline CDR1 SGHRS, CDR2 YFSETQ. The full variable domain, rest sourced from reference TRBV5-1 and TRBJ1-2, is KAGVTQTPRYLIKTRGQQVTLSCSPISGHRSVSWYQQTPGQGLQFLFEYFSETQRNKGNFPGRFSGRQFSNSRSEMNVSTLELGDSALYLCASRTGTGINYGYTFGSGTRLTVV.

In this sample, this clone turned up a few times. Likely a read error: the CDR3 ends without its conserved phenylalanine or tryptophan. The chain joins TRBV7-2 to TRBJ1-6, with 9 bases fitting TRBD1. Per germline, CDR1 SGHTA and CDR2 FQGNSA. This CDR3 has 14 amino acids. Trimming at V came to 5 bases and at J to 8 bases, leaving 4 bases not matched to a gene. This CDR3 is CASSRQGVDSPLHL. The CDR3 nucleotides are TGTGCCAGCAGCCGACAGGGGGTCGATTCACCCCTCCACCTT.

The V call is TRBV5-1, the J call TRBJ2-7; D is uncertain. The V gene lost 0 bases and the J gene lost 6 bases, with 10 bases spanning the gap. The CDR3 consists of 13 residues. Germline loops: CDR1 SGHRS, CDR2 YFSETQ. CDR3 protein: CASSLAGGPEQYF. CDR3 nucleotides: TGCGCCAGCAGCTTGGCAGGTGGGCCCGAGCAGTACTTC.